A selection of T cell receptor beta chains follows, all from one sample in a study of a mutant IDH1 vaccine in newly diagnosed glioma. Assay used: immunoSEQ multiplex PCR; TCRdb lists only in-frame clones, some missing. The sample includes 20,000 to 25,000 clones, about 70% seen only once; the top ten take 9.5% to 11%. These receptors' targets are unknown. Sample: peripheral blood mononuclear cells (PBMCs), taken from a glioma patient whose treatment included an IDH1 peptide vaccine. The receptors shown here come from a young man with glioma. Some clones in this sample may be carry-over from other donors' samples. Both conserved end residues are part of each CDR3. The D gene is left open where the match is weak. Part of the rows lack a size; the others show once, few, many or a class for expanded clones.

- - TRBJ1-2 TRBV18 TGTGCCAGCTCACCACGGGCAGGTTTTGGCTACACCTTC CASSPRAGFGYTF
- - TRBJ2-7 TRBV5-8 TGTGCCAGCAGCTTGGGGCGTCAGGTCTCCTACGAGCAGTACTTC CASSLGRQVSYEQYF
TRBD1 - TRBJ1-1 TRBV10-3 TGTGCCACCACGGGACAGGGGGCATATACTGAAGCTTTCTTT CATTGQGAYTEAFF
TRBD2 once TRBJ2-5 TRBV4-1 TGCGCCAGCAGCCATGCCCCGGGACTAGCGAGGGAGACCCAGTACTTC CASSHAPGLARETQYF
- - TRBJ1-1 TRBV19 TGTGCCAGTACCACCTATAGGACAGCCCATAACACTGAAGCTTTCTTT CASTTYRTAHNTEAFF
TRBD1 - TRBJ2-7 TRBV29-1 TGCAGCGCTCTGGGACAGGGAGGCTACGAGCAGTACTTC CSALGQGGYEQYF
- - TRBJ1-3 TRBV30 TGTGCCTGGAGTTACCCACCCTGGGGCTCTGGAAACACCATATATTTT CAWSYPPWGSGNTIYF
- - TRBJ2-1 TRBV30 TGTGCCTGGAGTCCGGGAAACAATGAGCAGTTCTTC CAWSPGNNEQFF
TRBD1 once TRBJ2-4 TRBV4-1 TGCGCCAGCAGCCACGGGACAGATAAACCTCTAGCCAAAAACATTCAGTACTTC CASSHGTDKPLAKNIQYF
- - TRBJ2-3 TRBV7-8 TGTGCCAGCAGCTTAGCGGTGACGTCTTTGGGCACAGATACGCAGTATTTT CASSLAVTSLGTDTQYF
- - TRBJ1-5 TRBV5-6 TGTGCCAGCAGCCTCGGGCCTGACAATCAGCCCCAGCATTTT CASSLGPDNQPQHF
- - TRBJ1-1 TRBV5-1 TGCGCCAGCAGCTTGGCGTGGTCGTCGGGGGGCACTGAAGCTTTCTTT CASSLAWSSGGTEAFF
- - TRBJ1-5 TRBV5-6 TGTGCCAGCAGCTTGGGAGTGGGGCAGCCCCAGCATTTT CASSLGVGQPQHF
TRBD1 - TRBJ1-4 TRBV13 TGTGCCAGCAGCACAAGGGACAGGGTGCGAACTAATGAAAAACTGTTTTTT CASSTRDRVRTNEKLFF
TRBD2 - TRBJ2-1 TRBV6-1 TGTGCCAGCAGTTTGCTAGCGGAGACTTACAATGAGCAGTTCTTC CASSLLAETYNEQFF
- - TRBJ2-1 TRBV14 TGTGCCAGCAGCCACCGGGACCCTGAGCAGTTCTTC CASSHRDPEQFF
- - TRBJ1-6 TRBV7-2 TGTGCCAGCAGCTTATCCTGGGATTCACCCCTCCACTTT CASSLSWDSPLHF
- - TRBJ2-4 TRBV4-3 TGCGCCAGCAGCCAAGATCGGGGGTTGGGAAACATTCAGTACTTC CASSQDRGLGNIQYF
TRBD1 - TRBJ1-1 TRBV2 TGTGCCAGCGGAGGGGGCCAGGGGGGATTAGTGAACACTGAAGCTTTCTTT CASGGGQGGLVNTEAFF
TRBD2 - TRBJ2-7 TRBV4-1 TGCGCCAGCAGCCAGGGGGGGGGATACGAGCAGTACTTC CASSQGGGYEQYF
TRBD1 few TRBJ1-6 TRBV13 TGTGCCAGCAGCACCGGACAGGGAGGACGTTCACCCCTCCACTTT CASSTGQGGRSPLHF
- - TRBJ1-2 TRBV25-1 TGTGCCAGCAGTGAAGGAAACCTATACTATGGCTACACCTTC CASSEGNLYYGYTF
- - TRBJ1-5 TRBV19 TGTGCCAGTACTACAACTGTACGGGGGCCGGTTAATCAGCCCCAGCATTTT CASTTTVRGPVNQPQHF
- - TRBJ2-6 TRBV11-1 TGTGCCAGCAGACGGTCTGGGGCCAACGTCCTGACTTTC CASRRSGANVLTF
- few TRBJ1-2 TRBV5-6 TGTGCCAGCAGTTCAACAGGGCACTATGGCTACACCTTC CASSSTGHYGYTF
- - TRBJ1-2 TRBV6-1 TGTGCCAGCAGTGAGACCCTCTCCTATGGCTACACCTTC CASSETLSYGYTF
- - TRBJ2-7 TRBV9 TGTGCCAGCAGCCCTCGCCGGGATTTTATTTACGAGCAGTACTTC CASSPRRDFIYEQYF
TRBD2 - TRBJ2-1 TRBV27 TGTGCCAGCGGTTTCGCGGCGGGAGGGCCTCGGTCCAATGAGCAGTTCTTC CASGFAAGGPRSNEQFF
TRBD2 - TRBJ2-3 TRBV4-3 TGCGCCAGCAGCCAGACTAGCGGGGGAGATACGCAGTATTTT CASSQTSGGDTQYF
- - TRBJ2-7 TRBV2 TGTGCCAGCAGTCCAACAGGGTACGAGCAGTACTTC CASSPTGYEQYF
TRBD2 few TRBJ2-1 TRBV27 TGTGCCAGCAGCTATTCTAGCGGGAGTTTTAATGAGCAGTTCTTC CASSYSSGSFNEQFF
- - TRBJ1-1 TRBV28 TGTGCCAGCAGGGGGGAAATCTCTGAAGCTTTCTTT CASRGEISEAFF
- - TRBJ2-2 TRBV27 TGTGCCAGCAGTTTATTGGCCGGTTCCACCGGGGAGCTGTTTTTT CASSLLAGSTGELFF
- - TRBJ2-2 TRBV4-1 TGCGCCAGCAGCCCACAAGGAAGGGGCAGGCCCTCCGGGGAGCTGTTTTTT CASSPQGRGRPSGELFF
TRBD2 - TRBJ2-1 TRBV4-3 TGCGCCAGCAGCCAAGAGCGTGGACTAGCGGGAGCTAGGGAGCAGTTCTTC CASSQERGLAGAREQFF
TRBD1 - TRBJ2-7 TRBV9 TGTGCCAGCAGCGTAGCAGCAGGGGGCAACGAGCAGTACTTC CASSVAAGGNEQYF
TRBD2 - TRBJ2-1 TRBV28 TGTGCCAGCAGTTTAGGACTAGCGGTTTTTGAGCAGTTCTTC CASSLGLAVFEQFF
TRBD1 few TRBJ1-3 TRBV4-3 TGCGCCAGCAGTCCCGACAGGGGTTATGGAAACACCATATATTTT CASSPDRGYGNTIYF
- - TRBJ1-4 TRBV18 TGTGCCAGCTCACCACCTGGGAACCCCCTGGGGAATGAAAAACTGTTTTTT CASSPPGNPLGNEKLFF
TRBD1 - TRBJ1-2 TRBV4-3 TGCGCCAGCAGCCTCCTGGGGGCAGGGGGGTCCTCTGGCTACACCTTC CASSLLGAGGSSGYTF
- - TRBJ2-7 TRBV27 TGTGCCAGCAGTTTATCCGGACGATCCTACGAGCAGTACTTC CASSLSGRSYEQYF
- - TRBJ1-5 TRBV7-2 TGTGCCAGCAGCTTATCGGGGATCAATCAGCCCCAGCATTTT CASSLSGINQPQHF
- - TRBJ2-3 TRBV6-5 TGTGCCAGCCGTCGGGGGCTGACAGATACGCAGTATTTT CASRRGLTDTQYF
- - TRBJ1-6 TRBV2 TGTGCCAGCAGCAGGGACTATAATTCACCCCTCCACTTT CASSRDYNSPLHF
- - TRBJ2-7 TRBV29-1 TGCAGCGTTGTAGAGGGCTCCTACGAGCAGTACTTC CSVVEGSYEQYF